The 4 T cell receptor beta chains presented below share a single source sample, sequenced in a study of shared clonotypes between healthy human individuals. Profiled with immunoSEQ multiplex PCR; TCRdb holds only in-frame clones, not every one. The repertoire includes about 990,000 clones, 78% of them detected once, and 0.6% to 0.75% sits in the top ten. Sequencing used memory CD4+ T cells from PBMCs. Subset denoted: CD45RA-negative fraction. These receptors were obtained from a man between 18 and 29 years old in good health. Some clones in this sample may be carry-over from other donors' samples.

This sequence joins TRBV11-3 and TRBJ2-2, with a weak D call TRBD2 (6 bases). From germline, CDR1 is SGHNT and CDR2 YENEEA. V lost 5 bases, J lost 1 base, and 14 bases lay in between. The CDR3 runs to 16 residues. In DNA, the CDR3 is TGTGCCAGCAGCCCCGGGCGGGGAGTGAACACCGGGGAGCTGTTTTTT. This codes for CASSPGRGVNTGELFF.

J is TRBJ2-7 and V is TRBV7-9; no clear D gene. The ends were cut back, 10 bases at V and 3 bases at J, with 13 bases in the middle. The CDR3 extends over 12 amino acids. Germline V lookup: CDR1 SEHNR, CDR2 FQNEAQ (reference sequence). The chain's CDR3 is CATARPLYEQYF. The CDR3 DNA sequence: TGTGCCACCGCACGGCCCCTCTACGAGCAGTACTTC.

The rearrangement uses TRBV14 and TRBJ2-5; D unclear. Trimming removed 2 bases from V and 3 bases from J, with 7 bases in between. Germline V lookup: CDR1 SGHDN, CDR2 FVKESK. This CDR3 has 13 amino acids. The CDR3 region is CASSQYPEETQYF. DNA of the CDR3: TGTGCCAGCAGCCAATATCCAGAAGAGACCCAGTACTTC.

This clone was counted between two and nine times. The rearrangement joins TRBV6-1 to TRBJ1-3; D perhaps matches TRBD1 (5 bases). The CDR3 loop spans 14 amino acids. V was shortened by 6 bases and J by 4 bases, with 13 bases between the two germline ends. Germline loops: CDR1 MNHNS, CDR2 SASEGT. CDR3 coding DNA: TGTGCCAGCAGGGGGGACCTAGGGGGAAACACCATATATTTT. Its translation is CASRGDLGGNTIYF.